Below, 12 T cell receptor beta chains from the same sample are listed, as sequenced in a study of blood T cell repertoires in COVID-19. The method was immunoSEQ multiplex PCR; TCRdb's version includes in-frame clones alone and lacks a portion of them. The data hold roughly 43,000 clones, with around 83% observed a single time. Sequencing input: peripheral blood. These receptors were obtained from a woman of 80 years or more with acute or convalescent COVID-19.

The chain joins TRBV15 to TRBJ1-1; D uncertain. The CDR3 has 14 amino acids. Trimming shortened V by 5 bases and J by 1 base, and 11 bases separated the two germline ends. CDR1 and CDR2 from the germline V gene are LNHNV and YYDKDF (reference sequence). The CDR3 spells CATSAGRRNTEAFF. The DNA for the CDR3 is TGTGCCACCAGCGCGGGGAGACGGAACACTGAAGCTTTCTTT.

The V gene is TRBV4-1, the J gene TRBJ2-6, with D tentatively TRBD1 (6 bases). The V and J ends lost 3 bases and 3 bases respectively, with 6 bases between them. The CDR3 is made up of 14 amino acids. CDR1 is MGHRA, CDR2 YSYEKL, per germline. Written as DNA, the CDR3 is TGCGCCAGCAGCCAGACAGGTGGGGCCAACGTCCTGACTTTC. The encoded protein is CASSQTGGANVLTF.

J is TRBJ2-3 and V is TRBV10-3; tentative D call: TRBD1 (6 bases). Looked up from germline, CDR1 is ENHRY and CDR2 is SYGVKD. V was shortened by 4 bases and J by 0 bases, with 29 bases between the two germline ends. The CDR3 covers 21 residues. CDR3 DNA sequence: TGTGCCATCAGTGGACCTACCCGCCCACGTAACAGGGCACCTAGCACAGATACGCAGTATTTT. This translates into CAISGPTRPRNRAPSTDTQYF.

The CDR3 loop reads CASSPQGANRDTQYF. Here the CDR3 DNA reads TGCGCCAGCAGCCCGCAGGGGGCCAACAGAGATACGCAGTATTTT. The rearrangement joins TRBV5-1 to TRBJ2-3; TRBD1 matches at 8 bases. J was trimmed by 5 bases and V by 4 bases; bases with no gene match: 9. This CDR3 is built from 15 residues. Germline CDR1 SGHRS, CDR2 YFSETQ.

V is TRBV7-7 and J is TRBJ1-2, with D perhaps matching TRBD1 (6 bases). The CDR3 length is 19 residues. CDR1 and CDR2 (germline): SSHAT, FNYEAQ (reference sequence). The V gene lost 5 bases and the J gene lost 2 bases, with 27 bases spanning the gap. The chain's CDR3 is CASSLTSGEVELPNYGYTF. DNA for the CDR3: TGTGCCAGCAGCCTAACTTCAGGGGAAGTGGAACTACCGAACTATGGCTACACCTTC.

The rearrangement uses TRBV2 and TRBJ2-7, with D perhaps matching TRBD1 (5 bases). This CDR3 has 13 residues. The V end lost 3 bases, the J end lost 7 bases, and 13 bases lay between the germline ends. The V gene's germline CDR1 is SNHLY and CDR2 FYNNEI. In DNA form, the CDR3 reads TGTGCCAGCAGTGACCCCAGGGCAGGGGAGCAGTACTTC. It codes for CASSDPRAGEQYF.

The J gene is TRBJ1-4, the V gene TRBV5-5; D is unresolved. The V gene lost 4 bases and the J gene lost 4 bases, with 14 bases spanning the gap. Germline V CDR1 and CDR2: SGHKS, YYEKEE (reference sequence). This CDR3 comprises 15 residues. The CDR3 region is CASSPYGQDNEKLFF. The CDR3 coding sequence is TGTGCCAGCAGCCCTTATGGGCAGGATAATGAAAAACTGTTTTTT.

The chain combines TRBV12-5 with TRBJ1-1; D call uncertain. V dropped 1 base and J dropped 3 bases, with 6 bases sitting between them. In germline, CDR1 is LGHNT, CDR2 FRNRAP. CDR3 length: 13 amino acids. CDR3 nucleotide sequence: TGTGCTAGTGGTTTGGCCATAGACACTGAAGCTTTCTTT. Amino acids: CASGLAIDTEAFF.

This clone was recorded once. The CDR3 here is CASSLAPHNSPLHF. DNA for the CDR3: TGTGCCAGCAGCCTAGCCCCTCATAATTCACCCCTCCACTTT. This chain joins TRBV6-5 and TRBJ1-6, with no clear D. This CDR3 has 14 amino acids. From germline, CDR1 is MNHEY and CDR2 SVGAGI. The V end was cut by 6 bases, the J end by 5 bases, with 11 bases between.

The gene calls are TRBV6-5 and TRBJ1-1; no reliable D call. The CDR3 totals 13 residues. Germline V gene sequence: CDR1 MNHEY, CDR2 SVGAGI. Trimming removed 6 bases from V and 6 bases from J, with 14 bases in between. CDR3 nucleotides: TGTGCCAGCAGCTTTTCCGAACGCGCTGAAGCTTTCTTT. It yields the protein CASSFSERAEAFF.

CDR3 DNA: TGCGCCAGCAGCGCTGGGACTAGCGCGGACACCGGGGAGCTGTTTTTT. It specifies CASSAGTSADTGELFF. The rearrangement links TRBV5-1 to TRBJ2-2, with TRBD2 identical over 10 bases. Germline V gene sequence: CDR1 SGHRS, CDR2 YFSETQ. This CDR3 spans 16 amino acids. J was trimmed by 3 bases and V by 4 bases; bases with no gene match: 6. Combining the CDR3 with reference TRBV5-1 and TRBJ2-2 gives the whole variable domain KAGVTQTPRYLIKTRGQQVTLSCSPISGHRSVSWYQQTPGQGLQFLFEYFSETQRNKGNFPGRFSGRQFSNSRSEMNVSTLELGDSALYLCASSAGTSADTGELFFGEGSRLTVL.

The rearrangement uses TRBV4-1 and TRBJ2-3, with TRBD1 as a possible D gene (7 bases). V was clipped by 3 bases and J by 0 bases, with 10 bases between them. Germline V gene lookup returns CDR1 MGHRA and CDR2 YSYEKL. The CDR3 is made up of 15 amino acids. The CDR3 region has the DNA TGCGCCAGCAGCCAGCAGGGGGGCAGCACAGATACGCAGTATTTT. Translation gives CASSQQGGSTDTQYF.